This T cell receptor beta chain is from a study of cytomegalovirus exposure and HLA in healthy donors (dated by TCRdb to the late 2010s). Study-wide context: According to an earlier analysis of several hundred of the donors, roughly 180 million T cells yielded roughly 110 million unique TCR beta sequences and 276 Gb of sequence data. An early release that covered fewer than 800 HLA-typed donors contained around 330 gigabases of sequencing data and some 87 million unique TCR sequences. Among the roughly 400 genotyped donors, around 81% belonged to the genetic ancestry cluster associated with self-reported Caucasian donors. The study aimed to test whether cataloging public T cell receptors could reveal signatures of past pathogen exposure. The T cell repertoires of under 700 subjects were profiled by immunosequencing and related to cytomegalovirus serostatus. A separate validation cohort of approximately 120 different subjects was used in addition to the 666-subject first cohort. To predict cytomegalovirus infection status, the study brought together high-throughput TCR immunosequencing, statistical association of individual TCRs with disease status, and machine learning. A later analysis re-analyzed previously published TCR beta repertoires from 666 donors and added high-resolution HLA genotyping to study TCR occurrence patterns. Rather than drawing on any new phenotypic data, the later analysis identified candidate immune exposures from TCR beta sequences and the way those sequences occurred across donors. An earlier analysis of some 500 of the donors used high-throughput TCR beta sequencing to judge whether each TCR beta V gene segment behaved as functional or pseudogenic. Donor age, sex, ethnicity and CMV serostatus were collected together with the repertoire data. A later genetic analysis used genome-wide SNP genotypes for about 60% of the roughly 700 donors, treating that subset as a discovery cohort. Every repertoire in the discovery cohort had been generated on one and the same sequencing platform. Class I and class II HLA loci were covered by the typing at four-digit resolution. The number of donors typed differed by locus, with about 629-630 for A, B, C, DRB1 and DQB1, about 500 for DQA1, about 610 for DPA1, and approximately 470 for DPB1. Roughly five DR-DQ haplotypes were handled as single units for association and clustering because linkage in the cohort was strong. On average, around 230,000 unique TCR beta nucleotide sequences were sequenced per donor among more than 350 genotyped donors of the cohort, with roughly a sixth of those sequences being non-productive. Summary of the overall study and its limitations: A further reported finding was that TCR beta sequences accurately predicted the HLA-A and HLA-B alleles for most subjects in the first cohort. According to a later analysis, TCR association rates differed among HLA loci, with DRB1 alleles showing the most associated TCRs and HLA-C alleles showing the fewest. In a later analysis, HLA-associated TCR beta chains showed more clonal expansion and lower generation probabilities than non-associated chains that were equally common. A later genetic analysis reported fewer N-insertions in productive TCRs among donors in an Asian-associated ancestry cluster than the roughly 620-donor mean. The classifier was reported to diagnose cytomegalovirus status with high specificity and sensitivity in both the original cohort and the validation cohort. The sequencing pipeline was judged likely to have produced a cluster of highly shared sequence variants as a technical artifact. In a later analysis, most CMV-associated TCR beta chains were found to appear HLA-restricted, with HLA associations seemingly driven largely by CMV exposure. Immune exposure information for the cohort was limited to CMV serostatus. The study listed 150 to 200 TCR beta chains as associated with cytomegalovirus. The presence/absence analyses assumed that sequencing depth was roughly uniform across donors, and that assumption may not be true. Because some donors lacked HLA typing at each locus, the association tests relied only on the typed subset. In vitro tests confirmed that a few of the cytomegalovirus-associated TCR beta chains recognize cytomegalovirus antigens. A later analysis reported that several top co-occurrence clusters appeared linked to parvovirus B19, influenza, CMV and Epstein-Barr virus. Some IMGT-functional V segments, including TRBV6-2 and TRBV6-3, could not be told apart with the 87-base-pair reads, so those segments were excluded. A later analysis associated 15,000 or so TCR beta sequences with specific HLA alleles at a false discovery rate of 0.05. V-gene and J-gene trimming of TCR beta chains was associated with a missense DCLRE1C variant in a later genetic analysis, and the association was replicated in an independent cohort. Correlated functional status among segregating V segments might reflect linkage disequilibrium, but an unknown experimental factor could not be ruled out. In this cohort, only TCR beta chains were sequenced, and detectable features were limited by the absence of alpha or paired-chain data. When HLA alleles, especially DR and DQ, strongly co-occurred, attributing TCR associations to individual alleles was difficult. An earlier analysis of around 500 of the donors showed that most TCR beta V segments appeared in productive rearrangements either about 87% or about 30% of the time, which broadly matched IMGT annotations. Most TCR sequences were seen in very few donors, while some public TCRs were found in many individuals. The authors suggested that the approach could potentially be generalized to other disease states and immunological phenotypes. Over 15 rarely observed V segments, including chromosome 9 orphons, were excluded from the earlier analysis of several hundred of the donors because counts were too low.

The cohort consisted of 650 to 850 healthy bone marrow donors. All cohort members were sampled while nominally healthy, although unrecorded immune exposures were likely present. The donor was CMV seropositive and was included in the group of 290 or so seropositive cohort members. Every donor gave a peripheral blood sample, and the peripheral blood mononuclear cells from that sample were used for TCR beta sequencing. Genomic DNA was extracted from the blood cell samples with the Qiagen DNeasy Blood Extraction Kit. Receptor amplification or capture employed the immunoSEQ multiplex PCR assay. The multiplex PCR relied on a mix of 60 forward primers for TCR Vbeta segments and 13 reverse primers for TCR Jbeta segments. A multiplex PCR assay on genomic DNA amplified the CDR3 region of rearranged TCR beta genes. On the Illumina HiSeq System, the amplified TCR beta libraries were sequenced as 87-base-pair reads. In the paper's pipeline: Across the roughly 670 repertoires, a later analysis counted 75 million to 90 million unique TCR beta chains, some 11 million of which were shared by at least two donors. Raw reads were error-corrected and collapsed into unique sequences with a nearest-neighbor algorithm that merged closely related sequences to remove PCR and sequencing errors. Alignment of CDR3 sequences to IMGT reference sequences was used to assign V, D and J gene segments. For a sequence to be retained, a match of at least six nucleotides to both a V gene segment and a J gene segment was required. A rearrangement was called productive if the CDR3 had no stop codons and remained in frame with V and J, and every other rearrangement was called non-productive. CDR3 was defined according to IMGT convention as the region running from the second conserved V-encoded cysteine to the conserved J-encoded phenylalanine. In an earlier analysis of around 570 of the donors, sequences lacking an unambiguous match to a single V gene segment were excluded. In an earlier analysis of approximately 590 of the donors, a V segment was called functional when productive rearrangements were above 56.7%, and segregating when the standard deviation between donors exceeded 5%. A statistical classification framework was built for diagnosing cytomegalovirus status from the catalog of TCR beta chain sequences. A later analysis assigned V and J genes by comparing TCR nucleotide sequences with IMGT/GENE-DB human TR gene sequences. A later analysis assigned CDR3 sequences and most-parsimonious VDJ recombination scenarios with the TCRdist pipeline. In a later analysis, each TCR beta chain was defined by its CDR3 amino acid sequence together with its V-gene family, and reads without a unique V-gene family were excluded. As a way to deal with suspected cross-contamination and a sequencing artifact, a later analysis dropped 450 to 700 nucleotide sequences that were highly shared and had low generation probability. In a later analysis, a clonal expansion index for each public chain was calculated from normalized within-repertoire ranks of inferred template counts. A later analysis computed generation probabilities with a VDJ recombination model fitted to out-of-frame rearrangements, and checked the results against IGoR. In a later analysis, hypergeometric tests were used to score TCR-TCR, TCR-HLA and TCR-CMV co-occurrence, with a repertoire-size bias correction applied to TCR pairs. False discovery rates were estimated in a later analysis by permuting HLA or CMV assignments 20 times. In a later analysis, co-occurring TCRs were grouped with DBSCAN, and TCRdist sequence similarity was added when clustering was performed within HLA-allele-positive subsets. Co-occurrence clustering excluded repertoires with fewer than 30,000 or more than 120,000 public chains, plus five with anomalous nucleotide sharing. The clones in this table, taken by TCRdb from immuneACCESS, are in-frame only. Not every clone is retained; where verified, under half of the shortfall comes from an unresolved V gene, and the cause of the rest is unknown. For V, J and clone size, that table is used; D and trimming come from the DNA. The table for this sample lists about 87,000 clones; 74% of them were counted only once. The top ten clonotypes cover approximately 20% of the sample.

Details on this clone: Its binding antigen is unknown. Per-base qualities were not stored, and no clone one base away is much larger.

Spanning cysteine to phenylalanine, the CDR3 consists of 17 amino acids. This entry keeps only the CDR3 DNA: 51 bases, framed from base 1. V is pared back by 1 base and J by 0 bases, with 10 bases lying between the germline termini. The germline V gene (reference sequence) supplies CDR1 SEHNR and CDR2 FQNEAQ. Sequencing was carried out using PBMCs. This chain is built from TRBV7-9 and TRBJ1-6; there is no confident call for the D gene. The clonotype comes from a man aged 30 to 45 in good health and CMV-seropositive. The DNA sequence reads TGTGCCAGCAGCTTAGTCGGGTCGAACTCCTATAATTCACCCCTCCACTTT. Its translation is CASSLVGSNSYNSPLHF.